Included here is one T cell receptor beta chain sequence, with context. The data were produced by immunoSEQ multiplex PCR, yet TCRdb's version contains in-frame clones alone and is incomplete. There are about 2 million clones in the sample; approximately 95% occur only once, and 0.1% to 0.15% lies in the top ten. Germline trimming cut 4 bases from V and 4 bases from J; bases unmatched to any gene: 5. Germline V gene lookup returns CDR1 SGDLS and CDR2 YYNGEE. CDR3 length: 14 amino acids. This sample was taken from a study of shared clonotypes between healthy human individuals. The TCR sequence derives from a man between 18 and 29 years old in good health. The genes are TRBV9 and TRBJ1-1, with 9 bases fitting TRBD1. Sample: naive CD4+ T cells sorted from blood. The sample's subset: CD45RA+ positively selected. In DNA form, the CDR3 reads TGTGCCAGCAGCCGGACAGGGGCCGCCACTGAAGCTTTCTTT. Residues: CASSRTGAATEAFF.